This T cell receptor (beta chain) stems from a study of monozygotic twins with inflammatory bowel disease. The CDR3 length is 15 residues. CDR1 and CDR2 (germline): LNHNV, YYDKDF (reference sequence). Note on this clonotype: Its antigen is still unknown.

TCRdb reprocessed the 5' RACE reads and stores each CDR3 protein as one record, lacking DNA. In all, the sample yields some 170,000 distinct CDR3 sequences. Findings and limits, study-wide: Individual T cell subtypes were not distinguishable.

Sequencing was carried out using blood. The genes are TRBV15 and TRBJ2-2. The receptor's source is a human donor with ulcerative colitis or Crohn's disease, or a healthy co-twin of an affected twin (not recorded which). CDR3: CATSRSTAGTGELFF. The whole variable domain, remainder taken from reference TRBV15 and TRBJ2-2, is DAMVIQNPRYQVTQFGKPVTLSCSQTLNHNVMYWYQQKSSQAPKLLFHYYDKDFNNEADTPDNFQSRRPNTSFCFLDIRSPGLGDTAMYLCATSRSTAGTGELFFGEGSRLTVL.